The clone carrying this TCR beta chain was observed a single time. The sample belongs to a study of OX40 agonist ivuxolimab in advanced cancers. CDR3 length: 18 residues. Germline values: CDR1 SGHRS, CDR2 YFSETQ. Trimming took 4 bases from V and 2 from J, leaving 23 bases between them. The method was immunoSEQ multiplex PCR; TCRdb's version includes in-frame clones alone and lacks a portion of them. This sample carries 45,000 to 55,000 clones, approximately 94% of them seen once, and the ten largest clones take roughly an eighth. The rearrangement joins TRBV5-1 to TRBJ2-3; D is perhaps TRBD2 (6 bases). This sequence originates from an adult with an advanced solid tumor such as melanoma, head and neck, liver or kidney cancer. The sample in question was CD4+ or CD8+ T cells sorted from blood, obtained in a trial of the OX40 agonist ivuxolimab. CDR3 DNA sequence: TGCGCCAGCAGCCCGGAACGGGGTTCGGGGACTTACACAGATACGCAGTATTTT. Translating it yields CASSPERGSGTYTDTQYF.